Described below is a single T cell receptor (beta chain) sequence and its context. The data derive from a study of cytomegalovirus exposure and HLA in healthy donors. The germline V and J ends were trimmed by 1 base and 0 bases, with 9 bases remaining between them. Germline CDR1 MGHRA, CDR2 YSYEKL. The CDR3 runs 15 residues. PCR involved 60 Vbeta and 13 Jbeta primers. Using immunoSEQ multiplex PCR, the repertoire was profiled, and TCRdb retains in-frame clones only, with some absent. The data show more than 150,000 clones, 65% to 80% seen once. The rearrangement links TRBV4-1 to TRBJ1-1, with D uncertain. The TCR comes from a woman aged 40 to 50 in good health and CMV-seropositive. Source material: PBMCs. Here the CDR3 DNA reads TGCGCCAGCAGCCAAGTCTTACACCTGAACACTGAAGCTTTCTTT. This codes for CASSQVLHLNTEAFF.